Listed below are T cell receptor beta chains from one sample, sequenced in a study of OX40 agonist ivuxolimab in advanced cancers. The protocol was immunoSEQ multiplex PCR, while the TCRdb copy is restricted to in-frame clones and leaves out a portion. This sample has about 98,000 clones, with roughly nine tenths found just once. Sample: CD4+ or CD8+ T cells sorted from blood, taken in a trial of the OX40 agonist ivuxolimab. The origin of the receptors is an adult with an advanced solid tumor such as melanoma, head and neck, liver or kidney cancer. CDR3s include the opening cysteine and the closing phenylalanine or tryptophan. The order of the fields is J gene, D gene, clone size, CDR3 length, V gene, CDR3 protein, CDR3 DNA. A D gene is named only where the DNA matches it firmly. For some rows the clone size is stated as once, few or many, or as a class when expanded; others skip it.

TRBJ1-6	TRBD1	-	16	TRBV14	CASSPRQGLRYSPLHF	TGTGCCAGCAGCCCTCGACAGGGGCTCCGGTATTCACCCCTCCACTTT
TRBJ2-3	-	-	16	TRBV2	CASSEGWWGDTDTQYF	TGTGCCAGCAGTGAAGGTTGGTGGGGGGACACAGATACGCAGTATTTT
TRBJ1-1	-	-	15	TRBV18	CASSPYLSGELEAFF	TGTGCCAGCTCACCGTACCTAAGTGGGGAGCTTGAAGCTTTCTTT
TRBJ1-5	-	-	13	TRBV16	CASSQSRDGIPHF	TGTGCCAGCAGCCAATCCCGGGACGGTATCCCGCATTTT
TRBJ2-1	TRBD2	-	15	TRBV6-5	CASTGGGITYNEQFF	TGTGCCAGCACCGGCGGGGGGATCACCTACAATGAGCAGTTCTTC
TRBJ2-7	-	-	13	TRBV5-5	CASSGTRLDEQYF	TGTGCCAGCAGCGGAACAAGGCTCGACGAGCAGTACTTC
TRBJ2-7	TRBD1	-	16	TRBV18	CASSPLGPGGRNEQYF	TGTGCCAGCTCACCACTCGGCCCAGGGGGAAGAAATGAGCAGTACTTC
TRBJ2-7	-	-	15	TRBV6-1	CASSEGSASGYEQYF	TGTGCCAGCAGTGAAGGTTCGGCGAGCGGGTACGAGCAGTACTTC
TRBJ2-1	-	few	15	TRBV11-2	CASSYTSGTYNEQFF	TGTGCCAGCAGCTATACTAGTGGGACTTACAATGAGCAGTTCTTC
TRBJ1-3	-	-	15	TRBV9	CASGPDLSSGNTIYF	TGTGCCAGCGGTCCAGACCTTAGCTCTGGAAACACCATATATTTT
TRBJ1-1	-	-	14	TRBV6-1	CASSEPGLNTEAFF	TGTGCCAGCAGTGAACCAGGGTTGAACACTGAAGCTTTCTTT
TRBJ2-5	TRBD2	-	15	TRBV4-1	CASSRTSGGQETQYF	TGCGCCAGCAGCCGGACTAGCGGGGGGCAGGAGACCCAGTACTTC
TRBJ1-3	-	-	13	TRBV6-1	CASSEVLGNTIYF	TGTGCCAGCAGTGAAGTCTTGGGGAACACCATATATTTT
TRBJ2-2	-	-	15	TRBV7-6	CASSLEIRSTGELFF	TGTGCCAGCAGCTTAGAGATTCGAAGCACCGGGGAGCTGTTTTTT
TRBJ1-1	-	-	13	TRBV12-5	CASGLEEATEAFF	TGTGCTAGTGGGCTCGAGGAGGCCACTGAAGCTTTCTTT
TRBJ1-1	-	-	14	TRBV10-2	CASSELGQNTEAFF	TGCGCCAGCAGTGAGTTGGGCCAGAACACTGAAGCTTTCTTT
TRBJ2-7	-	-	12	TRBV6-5	CASKPPGPKVYF	TGTGCCAGCAAACCGCCGGGACCTAAGGTATACTTC
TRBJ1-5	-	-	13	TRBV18	CASSPIRVQPQHF	TGTGCCAGCTCACCGATCAGGGTTCAGCCCCAGCATTTT
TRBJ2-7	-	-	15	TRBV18	CASSPPNSLAEEQYF	TGTGCCAGCTCACCACCGAACAGCCTGGCAGAAGAGCAGTACTTC
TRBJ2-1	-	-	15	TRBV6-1	CASRGGSAAYNEQFF	TGTGCCAGCAGAGGAGGATCGGCAGCCTACAATGAGCAGTTCTTC
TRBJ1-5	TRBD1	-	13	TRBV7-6	CASSLTGHQPQHF	TGTGCCAGCAGCCTGACAGGGCATCAGCCCCAGCATTTT
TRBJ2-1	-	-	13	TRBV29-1	CSVGSGFYNEQFF	TGCAGCGTTGGGTCAGGGTTTTACAATGAGCAGTTCTTC
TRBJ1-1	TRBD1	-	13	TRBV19	CASTETGGGEAFF	TGTGCCAGTACCGAGACAGGGGGCGGTGAAGCTTTCTTT
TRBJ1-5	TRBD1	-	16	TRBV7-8	CASSLGGQGSNQPQHF	TGTGCCAGCAGCTTGGGGGGACAGGGAAGCAATCAGCCCCAGCATTTT
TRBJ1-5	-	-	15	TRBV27	CASRSLDGYNQPQHF	TGTGCCAGCAGGTCGCTGGACGGCTACAATCAGCCCCAGCATTTT
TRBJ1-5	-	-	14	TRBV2	CASGGGKGNQPQHF	TGTGCCAGCGGGGGGGGGAAGGGCAATCAGCCCCAGCATTTT
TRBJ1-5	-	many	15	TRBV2	CASSKGGERNQPQHF	TGTGCCAGCAGCAAGGGGGGGGAGCGCAATCAGCCCCAGCATTTT
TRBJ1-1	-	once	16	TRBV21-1	CASSNRDRGLGTEAFF	TGTGCCAGCAGCAACCGGGACAGGGGGTTGGGCACTGAAGCTTTCTTT
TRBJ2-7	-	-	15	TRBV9	CASSWTSSQGEEQYF	TGTGCCAGCTCCTGGACTAGCTCACAGGGGGAGGAGCAGTACTTC
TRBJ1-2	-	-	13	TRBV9	CASSVDGIYGYTF	TGTGCCAGCAGCGTCGACGGGATCTATGGCTACACCTTC
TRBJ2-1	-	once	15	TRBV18	CASSGTLVGNNEQFF	TGTGCCAGCTCAGGCACACTAGTGGGAAACAATGAGCAGTTCTTC
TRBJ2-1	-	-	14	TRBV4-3	CASSPSRGRNEQFF	TGCGCCAGCAGCCCCTCCCGAGGTCGCAATGAGCAGTTCTTC
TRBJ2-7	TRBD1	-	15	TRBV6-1	CASRAGTANSYEQYF	TGTGCCAGCAGGGCCGGGACAGCAAACTCCTACGAGCAGTACTTC
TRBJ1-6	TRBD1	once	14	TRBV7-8	CASSSRDRNSPLHF	TGTGCCAGCAGCTCCCGGGACAGGAATTCACCCCTCCACTTT
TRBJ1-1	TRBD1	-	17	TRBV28	CASSQTRTGTGRTEAFF	TGTGCCAGCAGCCAGACCCGCACCGGGACAGGGAGAACTGAAGCTTTCTTT
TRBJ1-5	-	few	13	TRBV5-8	CASRTGIHQPQHF	TGTGCCAGTCGAACAGGGATTCACCAGCCCCAGCATTTT
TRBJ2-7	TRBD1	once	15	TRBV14	CASSLDRGSSYEQYF	TGTGCCAGCAGCTTGGACAGGGGGAGCTCCTACGAGCAGTACTTC
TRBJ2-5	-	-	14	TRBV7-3	CASSQYGGTETQYF	TGTGCCAGCAGCCAGTACGGGGGAACAGAGACCCAGTACTTC
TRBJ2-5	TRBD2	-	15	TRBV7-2	CASSLLSGVEETQYF	TGTGCCAGCAGCTTGTTAAGCGGGGTAGAAGAGACCCAGTACTTC
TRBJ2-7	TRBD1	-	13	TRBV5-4	CASSLVGQDGEYF	TGTGCCAGCAGCTTGGTGGGACAGGATGGGGAGTACTTC
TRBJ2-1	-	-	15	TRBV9	CASSPGGGTYNEQFF	TGTGCCAGCAGCCCAGGGGGGGGGACCTACAATGAGCAGTTCTTC
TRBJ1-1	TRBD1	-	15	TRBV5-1	CASSLAGQGNTEAFF	TGCGCCAGCAGCTTGGCGGGACAGGGAAACACTGAAGCTTTCTTT
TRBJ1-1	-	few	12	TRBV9	CASSLDTTEAFF	TGTGCCAGCAGCCTGGACACCACTGAAGCTTTCTTT